This TCR beta chain is from a study of blood T cell repertoires in COVID-19. Study details: PBMCs, B-cell-depleted T cells, or T cells provided the cDNA or gDNA that made up the material.

The length of the CDR3 is 14 residues. The germline V gene has CDR1 SNHLY and CDR2 FYNNEI. V was cut by 7 bases and J by 5 bases, with 15 bases left in between. Methods used by the authors: Reference gene primer amplification gave nucleated cell count estimates. Sequenced by immunoSEQ multiplex PCR; TCRdb stores in-frame clones only, minus some. V and J calls and clone size are copied from that table; D and trimming were computed from the DNA. The table lists fewer than 350,000 clones, 75% to 90% of them singletons. The source material was peripheral blood. This TCR was sampled from a middle-aged man with acute or convalescent COVID-19. The chain joins TRBV2 to TRBJ1-5; no clear D gene. The CDR3 bases are TGTGCCAGCACTAAGGAGGCAGAGGATCAGCCCCAGCATTTT. Its protein product is CASTKEAEDQPQHF.